This T cell receptor (beta chain) was recovered during a study of cytotoxic CD8 clonotypes in ibrutinib-treated CLL (dated by TCRdb to the early 2020s). About the study as a whole: In this cohort, some 14 patients were treatment-naive and more than 9 were relapsed/refractory, while roughly 18 had unmutated IGHV. Partial responses were observed in about 25 patients and complete responses in 2; after a median follow-up of around 64 months, remission was maintained in approximately 14 patients and progression was observed in approximately twelve. Response samples were obtained after a median of around 11 months of treatment, with a range of roughly 6 to 36 months. Samples averaged approximately 260,000 productive templates and 90,000 to 100,000 productive rearrangements. Longitudinal samples were obtainable from about 30% of the roughly 90 participants in the trial. Cryopreserved peripheral blood mononuclear cells were obtained before treatment, at response, and at either sustained remission or disease progression. Broad study findings and their caveats: Public clonotypes were rare and either shrank or stayed stable during treatment, and the rise in clonality at ibrutinib response reflected expansion of private clonotypes. Lymph node repertoires were not examined, and the timing of sampling was not matched between patients in sustained remission and those whose disease progressed. Clonality rose at ibrutinib response, remained stable during sustained remission, and dropped back toward baseline at progression. Baseline clonality exceeded that of age-matched healthy donors and correlated strongly with circulating CD8+ T-cell counts.

Around 2 micrograms of genomic DNA were extracted from cryopreserved PBMCs for TCR beta library preparation. Longitudinal blood samples from CLL patients receiving ibrutinib monotherapy were subjected to high-throughput TCR beta sequencing. Patients were enrolled in a phase 2 open-label single-center ibrutinib monotherapy trial. A MiSeq instrument was used for deep resolution sequencing, which targeted depths ranging from 1 in 1 million up to 1 in 200,000 T cells, with coverage averaging 10x for each clonotype. TCR beta libraries were generated with the immunoSEQ hsTCRB Kit. Per the original workflow: The data were analyzed with ImmunoSEQ Analyzer and ImmunoSEQ Data Assistant, and V, D and J gene assignments followed IMGT definitions. Clonality, with values ranging from 0 to 1, was calculated as one minus the normalized Shannon entropy of productive rearrangement frequencies. Only overrepresented clonotypes making up at least 0.05% of the repertoire of each patient were included in the public clonotype analysis. Thirteen repertoires from age-matched healthy donors, obtained from immuneACCESS, served as clonality controls. Imported from immuneACCESS, the table was reduced by TCRdb to in-frame sequences with V and J called. These copies leave out some clones; in studies compared against another copy, an unresolved V gene accounts for under half, and the cause of the remainder is not known. Clone size and the V and J calls come from that table; the DNA yielded D and trimming. The sample has 25,000 to 30,000 clones on record, approximately 57% of them singletons. The ten largest clones add up to about 5% of the sample.

On this clone itself: The antigen this receptor binds is unknown. No much larger clone exists at a distance of one base, and base qualities are not known.

The sequences come from PBMCs, collected before ibrutinib treatment. The TCR was taken from a human donor with chronic lymphocytic leukemia.

The CDR3 has the sequence CSVRAREGSYEQYF. The DNA reads TGCAGCGTTCGGGCGCGGGAGGGTTCCTACGAGCAGTACTTC. The chain links TRBV29-1 with TRBJ2-7; 9 central nucleotides agree with TRBD2. CDR1 is given as SQVTM and CDR2 as ANQGSEA, both from the germline V gene. Trimming accounts for 5 bases at V and 1 base at J, while the number of junction bases matched to no gene is 6. The CDR3 starts with the cysteine, ends with the phenylalanine, and has 14 residues. The CDR3 DNA has 42 bases and is translated from base 1.